Given below is one T cell receptor beta chain in context. This record belongs to a study of shared clonotypes between healthy human individuals. Subsets obtained from CD4+ cells comprised CD45RA+ naive and CD45RA-negative memory cells. This was a deep-level run. In the authors' workflow: From ImmunoSEQ came sequences covering only the junction and carrying no quality scores, so filtering differed. Clones were read by immunoSEQ multiplex PCR, and TCRdb kept only the in-frame ones, dropping some. That table gives V, J and clone size, and the DNA gave D and trimming. In the table there are approximately 1.5 million clones, around 98% of which are singletons. The germline V gene encodes CDR1 LGHNA and CDR2 YSLEER. With V trimmed by 4 bases and J by 4 bases, 3 bases remained unmatched. This CDR3 contains 14 residues.

This rearrangement joins TRBV4-3 to TRBJ2-2; TRBD2 aligns across 7 bases. The sequence was obtained from a man aged 30 to 45 in good health. The sequenced material came from naive CD4+ T cells sorted from blood. Subset of the sample: CD45RA+ positively selected. For the CDR3, the DNA is TGCGCCAGCAGCCCCTCGGGGGGCACCGGGGAGCTGTTTTTT. Amino acid sequence: CASSPSGGTGELFF.